These T cell receptor beta chains were read from a single sample in a study of cytomegalovirus exposure and HLA in healthy donors. Profiled with immunoSEQ multiplex PCR; TCRdb holds only in-frame clones, not every one. The data contain 110,000 to 150,000 clones, roughly nine tenths of them singletons. Input material: PBMCs. The receptors come from a man aged 18-30 years in good health and CMV-seronegative. CDR3s include the opening cysteine and the closing phenylalanine or tryptophan. Each record gives: V gene, clone size, D gene, J gene, CDR3 DNA, CDR3 protein. The D gene is left open where the match is weak. Clone size appears in some rows only: once, few, many, or a class for an expanded clone.

>TRBV28|NA|TRBD2|TRBJ2-7
TGTGCCAGCAGATCGTTAGCGGGAGGCGGCGCCGAGCAGTACTTC
CASRSLAGGGAEQYF
>TRBV2|NA|NA|TRBJ2-7
TGTGCCAGCAACGTACAGGGTAGCTCCTACGAGCAGTACTTC
CASNVQGSSYEQYF
>TRBV19|NA|NA|TRBJ2-7
TGTGCCAGTAGTGACAGGTTCTCCTCCTACGAGCAGTACTTC
CASSDRFSSYEQYF
>TRBV11-3|NA|TRBD2|TRBJ2-2
TGTGCCAGCAGCTCTGGACTAGTCGCTACCCCCGGGGAGCTGTTTTTT
CASSSGLVATPGELFF
>TRBV4-3|NA|TRBD1|TRBJ1-4
TGCGCCAGCAGCCAAGAACCTGCAGGACAGGGGTGGGGTGAAAAACTGTTTTTT
CASSQEPAGQGWGEKLFF
>TRBV15|NA|TRBD2|TRBJ2-7
TGTGCCACCAGCAGAGTTGGGGGGGACTCCTACGAGCAGTACTTC
CATSRVGGDSYEQYF
>TRBV9|NA|NA|TRBJ1-2
TGTGCCAGCAGCTCGACGGACTTGGGTGGCTACACCTTC
CASSSTDLGGYTF
>TRBV9|NA|NA|TRBJ2-2
TGTGCCAGCAGTCAAGGGGTCGGGGAGCTGTTTTTT
CASSQGVGELFF
>TRBV7-9|NA|TRBD2|TRBJ2-2
TGTGCCAGCAGCCCCACTCCCGGGACTAGTAACACCGGGGAGCTGTTTTTT
CASSPTPGTSNTGELFF
>TRBV28|NA|NA|TRBJ1-3
TGTGCCAGCAGTCGTTCTAGGGACCCTTTAGCGGACACCATATATTTT
CASSRSRDPLADTIYF
>TRBV7-9|NA|NA|TRBJ2-3
TGTGCCAGCAGCTTGGGGAGAGATACGCAGTATTTT
CASSLGRDTQYF
>TRBV5-1|NA|TRBD1|TRBJ2-7
TGCGCCAGCAGCTTGAGGGGACAGGGGTACTCCTACGAGCAGTACTTC
CASSLRGQGYSYEQYF
>TRBV7-9|NA|NA|TRBJ2-1
TGTGCCAGCAGCTTCCATCGGGAGAGAAGCTCCTACAATGAGCAGTTCTTC
CASSFHRERSSYNEQFF
>TRBV19|few|NA|TRBJ2-7
TGTGCCAGTAGTATTGGCAAAGCCTACGAGCAGTACTTC
CASSIGKAYEQYF
>TRBV7-9|many|TRBD2|TRBJ2-2
TGTGCCAGCAGCGAGACTAGCGGGACGTGGACCGGGGAGCTGTTTTTT
CASSETSGTWTGELFF
>TRBV7-2|NA|TRBD2|TRBJ2-2
TGTGCCAGCAGCTGGGATACGCGGGGAGGGAGGGGGGAGCTGTTTTTT
CASSWDTRGGRGELFF
>TRBV4-3|NA|TRBD1|TRBJ1-2
TGCGCCAGCAGCAGGGACAGGGGGGAAGGCTACACCTTC
CASSRDRGEGYTF
>TRBV28|NA|NA|TRBJ2-5
TGTGCCAGCAGTCTCGTCGGAGTCCTCGAGACCCAGTACTTC
CASSLVGVLETQYF
>TRBV15|few|TRBD1|TRBJ1-5
TGTGCCACCAGCAGAGACAGGGGGAAGGGACAGCCCCAGCATTTT
CATSRDRGKGQPQHF
>TRBV7-8|few|NA|TRBJ2-1
TGTGCCAGCACTGTGGCGGCGGGTCCCTACAATGAGCAGTTCTTC
CASTVAAGPYNEQFF
>TRBV5-6|NA|NA|TRBJ2-5
TGTGCCAGCAGCTTGGGTCTTCTGGCAGGTCTTCGAGAGACCCAGTACTTC
CASSLGLLAGLRETQYF
>TRBV29-1|NA|NA|TRBJ2-2
TGCAGCGTTGAACGGTGGAACACCGGGGAGCTGTTTTTT
CSVERWNTGELFF
>TRBV29-1|NA|TRBD1|TRBJ1-2
TGCAGCGTTGACACAGGGGCTAACTATGGCTACACCTTC
CSVDTGANYGYTF
>TRBV27|NA|NA|TRBJ1-2
TGTGCCAGCAGCCCAACAGGGTGGTACTATGGCTACACCTTC
CASSPTGWYYGYTF
>TRBV29-1|NA|TRBD1|TRBJ1-1
TGCAGCTACGACAGGGGTGGGACTGAAGCTTTCTTT
CSYDRGGTEAFF
>TRBV6-1|NA|NA|TRBJ2-7
TGTGCCAGCAGTGATTGGGACAAGGTCCGGGAAGAGCAGTACTTC
CASSDWDKVREEQYF
>TRBV18|NA|TRBD1|TRBJ1-4
TGTGCCAGCTCACCACCTCACGGAGGGGGCGTGGGTAATGAAAAACTGTTTTTT
CASSPPHGGGVGNEKLFF
>TRBV6-5|NA|TRBD1|TRBJ2-7
TGTGCCAGCAGCAGGGACAGGTATACCTACGAGCAGTACTTC
CASSRDRYTYEQYF
>TRBV13|NA|NA|TRBJ2-5
TGTGCCAGCACCCTCGGACATCCCAAGACCCAGTACTTC
CASTLGHPKTQYF
>TRBV6-5|NA|TRBD1|TRBJ2-7
TGTGCCAGCAGCATGGGGGACAGTCTAACCTACGAGCAGTACTTC
CASSMGDSLTYEQYF
>TRBV2|few|NA|TRBJ2-7
TGTGCCAGCAGTCTTCTGAGCCACGAGCAGTACTTC
CASSLLSHEQYF
>TRBV27|once|NA|TRBJ2-1
TGTGCCAGCAGTTTGGCAGGGTCAAATGAGCAGTTCTTC
CASSLAGSNEQFF
>TRBV27|NA|TRBD2|TRBJ2-5
TGTGCCAGCAGTTTAGAGGGAGGGGAGGAGACCCAGTACTTC
CASSLEGGEETQYF
>TRBV19|few|TRBD1|TRBJ1-2
TGTGCCCGATGGACAGGGAGAAACTATGGCTACACCTTC
CARWTGRNYGYTF
>TRBV10-3|NA|TRBD2|TRBJ2-7
TGTGCCATCAGCTCCAGGGCCAGCGGGGGGTACTACGAGCAGTACTTC
CAISSRASGGYYEQYF
>TRBV28|once|TRBD1|TRBJ1-2
TGTGCCAGCAGTTCTCGGGGACAGGGAGCCTATAGGAACTATGGCTACACCTTC
CASSSRGQGAYRNYGYTF
>TRBV2|NA|NA|TRBJ2-5
TGTGCCAGCAGGGAGCTCCAAGAGACCCAGTACTTC
CASRELQETQYF
>TRBV13|once|TRBD2|TRBJ2-5
TGTGCCAGCAGCCCATCACTAGCGGGAGAAGAGACCCAGTACTTC
CASSPSLAGEETQYF
>TRBV11-2|NA|NA|TRBJ2-7
TGTGCCAGCAGCTTAGTACAGTCTTTATACGAGCAGTACTTC
CASSLVQSLYEQYF
>TRBV7-2|NA|NA|TRBJ2-7
TGTGCCAGCAGCCAAGCGGTTACCTCCTACGAGCAGTACTTC
CASSQAVTSYEQYF
>TRBV7-9|NA|TRBD2|TRBJ2-5
TGTGCCAGCAGCTCCCAAATAGCGGGGGCGCAGACCCAGTACTTC
CASSSQIAGAQTQYF
>TRBV6-5|NA|TRBD1|TRBJ2-3
TGTGCCAGCAGTTACTCAACAGGGGGTAGCACAGATACGCAGTATTTT
CASSYSTGGSTDTQYF
>TRBV7-7|NA|TRBD2|TRBJ2-2
TGTGCCAGCAGCCCCCTCCGGGACTACGGGATAGCGAACACCGGGGAGCTGTTTTTT
CASSPLRDYGIANTGELFF
>TRBV5-1|NA|NA|TRBJ2-7
TGCGCCAGCAGCCCCCGAGGCTACGAGCAGTACTTC
CASSPRGYEQYF
>TRBV2|NA|NA|TRBJ1-2
TGTGCCAGCACCGCGGGGGGTTCTAACTATGGCTACACCTTC
CASTAGGSNYGYTF